The 9 T cell receptor beta chains below were found in one sample sequenced in a study of Tregs in tolerant kidney transplant recipients. TCRdb keeps only in-frame clones here, not all; method: immunoSEQ multiplex PCR. The sample consists of about 110,000 clones, around 89% of them appearing once. This specimen was CD4+ T cells from blood, taken before the transplant. The receptors originated from a human donor who received a combined kidney and bone marrow transplant.

The rearrangement uses TRBV5-1 and TRBJ2-7; D may be TRBD2 (6 bases). Germline assignment: CDR1 SGHRS and CDR2 YFSETQ. Trimming left V 0 bases short and J 7 bases short, with 14 bases between. The CDR3 extends over 14 amino acids. This CDR3 is CASSLVSTGGEQYF. The DNA of the CDR3 is TGCGCCAGCAGCTTGGTTTCGACCGGGGGTGAGCAGTACTTC. Variable domain in full (rest from reference TRBV5-1 and TRBJ2-7): KAGVTQTPRYLIKTRGQQVTLSCSPISGHRSVSWYQQTPGQGLQFLFEYFSETQRNKGNFPGRFSGRQFSNSRSEMNVSTLELGDSALYLCASSLVSTGGEQYFGPGTRLTVT.

V and J are TRBV18 and TRBJ1-1, with TRBD1 as a possible D gene (5 bases). Germline CDR1 KGHSH, CDR2 LQKENI. V was pared by 5 bases and J by 1 base, with 8 bases between. The length of the CDR3 is 13 residues. The CDR3 region is CASSFDRNTEAFF. CDR3 nucleotide sequence: TGTGCCAGCTCATTCGACAGGAACACTGAAGCTTTCTTT.

The chain uses TRBV5-1 and TRBJ2-7; 9 bases are a match to TRBD1. J lost 1 base, V lost 4 bases, and 9 bases had no gene match. Germline loops: CDR1 SGHRS, CDR2 YFSETQ. CDR3 length: 16 amino acids. The CDR3 protein is CASSQSSGTGSYEQYF. Here the CDR3 DNA reads TGCGCCAGCAGCCAGAGCTCCGGGACAGGGTCCTACGAGCAGTACTTC.

This clone was detected only once. The chain links TRBV6-5 to TRBJ1-6, with 10 bases that match TRBD1. Trimming at V came to 4 bases and at J to 14 bases, leaving 11 bases not matched to a gene. CDR1 is MNHEY, CDR2 SVGAGI, per germline. The CDR3 runs 15 residues. The CDR3 loop reads CASSSVGTGDSSLHF. The CDR3 bases are TGTGCCAGCAGTTCCGTCGGGACAGGGGATTCCTCCCTCCACTTT.

The V call is TRBV27, the J call TRBJ2-5; tentative D call: TRBD2 (6 bases). The CDR3 extends over 14 amino acids. CDR1 and CDR2 from the germline V gene are MNHEY and SMNVEV (reference sequence). The V gene lost 0 bases and the J gene lost 8 bases, with 13 bases spanning the gap. Written as DNA, the CDR3 is TGTGCCAGCAGTTTATCCCCGGGAGTGGACACCCAGTACTTC. Translating gives CASSLSPGVDTQYF.

CDR3 nucleotides: TGTGCCAGCAGGCTGGAATGGGGGGCCCTCCACTTT. Its translation is CASRLEWGALHF. This sequence joins TRBV2 and TRBJ1-6; D may be TRBD1 (5 bases). The V gene lost 6 bases and the J gene lost 14 bases, with 14 bases spanning the gap. This CDR3 is built from 12 residues. Germline V lookup: CDR1 SNHLY, CDR2 FYNNEI.

The chain combines TRBV18 with TRBJ1-2; D possibly corresponds to TRBD1 (5 bases). CDR1 is KGHSH and CDR2 is LQKENI in the germline V gene. CDR3 length equals 14 residues. The V and J ends lost 3 bases and 6 bases respectively, with 14 bases between them. In DNA, the CDR3 is TGTGCCAGCTCACCTCCAGGGTGGGAGGATGGCTACACCTTC. Its translation: CASSPPGWEDGYTF.

The chain employs TRBV5-1 and TRBJ2-7; TRBD1 might be the D (6 bases). Looked up from germline, CDR1 is SGHRS and CDR2 is YFSETQ. CDR3 size: 14 residues. Trimming removed 6 bases from V and 3 bases from J, with 16 bases in between. CDR3 protein: CASTLGDTNYEQYF. The CDR3 region has the DNA TGCGCCAGCACATTGGGGGACACGAACTACGAGCAGTACTTC.

The V and J genes are TRBV6-5 and TRBJ1-1; D unresolved. The germline CDR1 and CDR2 sequences are MNHEY and SVGAGI. The V and J ends lost 6 bases and 10 bases respectively, with 21 bases between them. This CDR3 is built from 14 residues. The CDR3 reads CASSRGRGDVGAFF. CDR3 in DNA: TGTGCCAGCAGCCGAGGGCGGGGTGATGTAGGAGCTTTCTTT.